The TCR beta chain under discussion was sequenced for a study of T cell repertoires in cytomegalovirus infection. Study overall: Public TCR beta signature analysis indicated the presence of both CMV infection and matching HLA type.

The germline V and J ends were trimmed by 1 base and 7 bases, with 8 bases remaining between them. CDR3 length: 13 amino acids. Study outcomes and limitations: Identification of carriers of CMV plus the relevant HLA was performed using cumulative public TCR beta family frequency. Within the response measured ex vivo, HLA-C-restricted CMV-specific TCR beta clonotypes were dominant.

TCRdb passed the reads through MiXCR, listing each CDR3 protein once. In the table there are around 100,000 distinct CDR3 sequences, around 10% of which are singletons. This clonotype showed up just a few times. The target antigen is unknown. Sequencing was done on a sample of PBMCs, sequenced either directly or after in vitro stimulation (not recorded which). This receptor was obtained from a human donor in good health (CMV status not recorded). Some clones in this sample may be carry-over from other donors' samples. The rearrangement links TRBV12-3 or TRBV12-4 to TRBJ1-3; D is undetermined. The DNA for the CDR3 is TGTGCCAGCAGTTTAGTCCCGATTAACACCATATATTTT. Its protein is CASSLVPINTIYF.